These 27 T cell receptor beta chains share one sample of origin, sequenced in a study of CD4+ T cells in melanoma. Here immunoSEQ multiplex PCR was the method, and the copy in TCRdb shows in-frame clones only, minus some. The table shows more than 3,500 clones, with approximately 73% occurring only once. Input material: tumor tissue. The receptors were gathered from a human donor with melanoma.

This chain links TRBV11-1 with TRBJ2-1; TRBD2 aligns across 7 bases. Germline V gene sequence: CDR1 SGHAT, CDR2 FQDESV (reference sequence). The CDR3 extends over 13 amino acids. Trimming removed 0 bases from V and 16 bases from J; junction bases left unmatched: 9. The CDR3 bases are TGTGCCAGCAGCTTAGCGACGAGGGAGGGCCCCTTCTTC. It translates to CASSLATREGPFF. The variable domain in full, completed from reference TRBV11-1 and TRBJ2-1, reads EAEVAQSPRYKITEKSQAVAFWCDPISGHATLYWYRQILGQGPELLVQFQDESVVDDSQLPKDRFSAERLKGVDSTLKIQPAELGDSAMYLCASSLATREGPFFGPGTRLTVL.

The V gene is TRBV9, the J gene TRBJ1-5; D remains ambiguous. The CDR3 covers 12 residues. Germline V gives CDR1 SGDLS, CDR2 YYNGEE. The V and J ends lost 0 bases and 4 bases respectively, with 2 bases between them. Written as DNA, the CDR3 is TGTGCCAGCAGCGTAGGAAATCAGCCCCAGCATTTT. Its protein is CASSVGNQPQHF. The full variable domain, in which reference TRBV9 and TRBJ1-5 provide the parts outside the CDR3, is DSGVTQTPKHLITATGQRVTLRCSPRSGDLSVYWYQQSLDQGLQFLIQYYNGEERAKGNILERFSAQQFPDLHSELNLSSLELGDSALYFCASSVGNQPQHFGDGTRLSIL.

CDR3: CASSLGSHVRQPQHF. The DNA for the CDR3 is TGTGCCAGCAGTTTAGGGTCCCACGTCCGTCAGCCCCAGCATTTT. The chain carries TRBV28 and TRBJ1-5; no firm D call. This CDR3 comprises 15 residues. V lost 2 bases to trimming and J lost 6 bases, with 14 bases between them. Germline V CDR1 and CDR2: MDHEN, SYDVKM. Full variable domain (outside the CDR3, taken from reference TRBV28 and TRBJ1-5): DVKVTQSSRYLVKRTGEKVFLECVQDMDHENMFWYRQDPGLGLRLIYFSYDVKMKEKGDIPEGYSVSREKKERFSLILESASTNQTSMYLCASSLGSHVRQPQHFGDGTRLSIL.

This clone was observed a handful of times. The chain couples TRBV4-2 to TRBJ2-7, with D tentatively TRBD1 (6 bases). The V gene's germline CDR1 is LGHNA and CDR2 YNFKEQ. This CDR3 is 15 amino acids long. The V and J ends lost 4 bases and 3 bases respectively, with 16 bases between them. The CDR3 here is CASSPRPGVGYEQYF. CDR3 coding DNA: TGTGCCAGCAGCCCGAGACCAGGGGTGGGCTACGAGCAGTACTTC.

The genes are TRBV4-1 and TRBJ2-5; the D is unclear. The germline V gene has CDR1 MGHRA and CDR2 YSYEKL. CDR3 length: 15 amino acids. Trimming took 4 bases from V and 1 from J, leaving 13 bases between them. This CDR3 reads CASSLVWVSQETQYF. The CDR3 nucleotides are TGCGCCAGCAGCCTCGTTTGGGTTTCCCAAGAGACCCAGTACTTC.

This chain uses TRBV6-4 with TRBJ1-5, with 7 bases identical to TRBD1. Germline-derived CDR1 and CDR2 are MRHNA and SNTAGT. The CDR3 is 15 amino acids. Trimming cost V 6 bases and J 0 bases; bases outside gene matches: 5. CDR3: CASSPGTVSNQPQHF. Here the CDR3 DNA reads TGTGCCAGCAGCCCGGGGACAGTTAGCAATCAGCCCCAGCATTTT.

Only one count was recorded for this clone. V gene TRBV20-1 combines with J gene TRBJ2-7; TRBD1 is a possible D gene (6 bases). Trimming stripped 7 bases from V and 6 bases from J, with 13 bases between. Germline CDR1 DFQATT, CDR2 SNEGSKA (reference sequence). The length of the CDR3 is 11 residues. The CDR3 nucleotides read TGCAGTGAGATAACAGGGCTCGAGCAGTACTTC. Translated, it gives CSEITGLEQYF.

This rearrangement joins TRBV5-4 to TRBJ2-3; 11 nucleotides agree with TRBD2. V was pared by 3 bases and J by 0 bases, with 9 bases of the junction left unmatched. Germline V CDR1 and CDR2: SGHNT, YYREEE (reference sequence). This CDR3 is built from 18 residues. CDR3 sequence (DNA): TGTGCCAGCAGCTACCTAGCGGGGGGCCGCCTAAGCACAGATACGCAGTATTTT. Translation: CASSYLAGGRLSTDTQYF. Filled out from reference TRBV5-4 and TRBJ2-3, the complete variable domain reads ETGVTQSPTHLIKTRGQQVTLRCSSQSGHNTVSWYQQALGQGPQFIFQYYREEENGRGNFPPRFSGLQFPNYSSELNVNALELDDSALYLCASSYLAGGRLSTDTQYFGPGTRLTVL.

The chain couples TRBV7-2 to TRBJ2-5; no clear D. V was shortened by 5 bases and J by 10 bases, with 20 bases between the two germline ends. Germline V gene data show CDR1 as SGHTA and CDR2 as FQGNSA. This CDR3 is 14 amino acids long. CDR3 protein: CASSPYLGLVGQYF. In nucleotides, the CDR3 is TGTGCCAGCAGCCCCTACCTGGGCTTGGTGGGCCAGTACTTC.

V gene TRBV6-1 combines with J gene TRBJ1-6; D not resolved. The germline V gene has CDR1 MNHNS and CDR2 SASEGT. The CDR3 covers 14 residues. Trimming removed 6 bases from V and 6 bases from J, with 12 bases in between. This CDR3 reads CASRVVGINSPLHF. The CDR3 region has the DNA TGTGCCAGCAGAGTGGTGGGGATTAATTCACCCCTCCACTTT.

The V and J genes are TRBV4-3 and TRBJ2-1; a weak D match, TRBD2 (5 bases). Trimming shortened V by 0 bases and J by 9 bases, and 12 bases separated the two germline ends. CDR1 and CDR2 (germline): LGHNA, YSLEER. The CDR3 loop spans 14 amino acids. This CDR3 is CASSQEWRVGEQFF. Written as DNA, the CDR3 is TGCGCCAGCAGCCAAGAATGGCGGGTCGGTGAGCAGTTCTTC.

This clone was found a few times. This rearrangement joins TRBV5-6 to TRBJ1-2, with D possibly being TRBD1 (6 bases). The V end was cut by 4 bases, the J end by 1 base, with 17 bases between. CDR1 and CDR2 (germline): SGHDT, YYEEEE. This CDR3 contains 16 residues. This CDR3 is CASSRSLDRGNYGYTF. CDR3 coding DNA: TGTGCCAGCAGCCGATCTCTGGACAGAGGTAACTATGGCTACACCTTC. The full variable domain, with the rest looked up from reference TRBV5-6 and TRBJ1-2, is DAGVTQSPTHLIKTRGQQVTLRCSPKSGHDTVSWYQQALGQGPQFIFQYYEEEERQRGNFPDRFSGHQFPNYSSELNVNALLLGDSALYLCASSRSLDRGNYGYTFGSGTRLTVV.

This clone is medium-sized in the sample. The V call is TRBV19, the J call TRBJ1-1; D is unresolved. The V end was cut by 5 bases, the J end by 6 bases, with 13 bases between. Germline CDR1 is LNHDA and CDR2 is SQIVND (reference sequence). This CDR3 spans 13 amino acids. The CDR3 DNA follows: TGTGCCAGTAGTGCCCCGCCGGGCGCTGAAGCTTTCTTT. The encoded protein is CASSAPPGAEAFF.

The CDR3 loop is CASSLIGLPSGYTF. The CDR3 nucleotides are TGTGCCAGCAGCTTAATCGGACTACCAAGTGGCTACACCTTC. The chain carries TRBV7-3 and TRBJ1-2; unclear D gene. The V end lost 1 base, the J end lost 7 bases, and 13 bases lay between the germline ends. Germline V gene lookup returns CDR1 SGHTA and CDR2 FQGTGA. CDR3 length equals 14 residues.

V usage is TRBV5-8 and J usage is TRBJ1-1; possibly TRBD1 for D (6 bases). V was cut by 4 bases and J by 7 bases, with 20 bases left in between. The CDR3 is 15 residues long. The germline V gene has CDR1 SGHTS and CDR2 YDEGEE. The DNA for the CDR3 is TGTGCCAGCAGCCAGGACTTACTAGGGGGGGGTGAAGCTTTCTTT. Amino acid sequence: CASSQDLLGGGEAFF.

CDR3 nucleotides: TGTGCCAGCAGCTCCGGACAGGGGACGGACACCGGGGAGCTGTTTTTT. Residues: CASSSGQGTDTGELFF. The chain carries TRBV11-3 and TRBJ2-2; 9 nucleotides agree with TRBD1. CDR3 size: 16 residues. Trimming removed 4 bases from V and 3 bases from J; junction bases left unmatched: 6. Germline CDR1 SGHNT, CDR2 YENEEA.

The V call is TRBV28, the J call TRBJ1-5; 8 bases map to TRBD1. Germline values: CDR1 MDHEN, CDR2 SYDVKM. The J segment lost 9 bases and the V segment lost 6 bases, leaving 19 bases of the junction unmatched. This CDR3 is 17 amino acids long. CDR3 sequence: CASSSPSLSGGNGPQHF. The CDR3 DNA reads TGTGCCAGCAGCTCACCTTCCCTTTCAGGGGGCAATGGGCCCCAGCATTTT.

This chain joins TRBV7-2 and TRBJ2-7; 8 nucleotides agree with TRBD2. V shed 5 bases and J 4 bases; nucleotides not matched to a gene: 16. The CDR3 totals 17 residues. CDR1 and CDR2 (germline): SGHTA, FQGNSA. The chain's CDR3 is CASSLRKGAGEAYEQYF. The DNA of the CDR3 is TGTGCCAGCAGCCTCCGAAAGGGAGCGGGGGAAGCGTACGAGCAGTACTTC.

The chain carries TRBV29-1 and TRBJ1-4, with D maybe TRBD1 (6 bases). Germline lookup yields CDR1 SQVTM and CDR2 ANQGSEA. V shed 3 bases and J shed 12 bases, with 11 bases lying between them. The CDR3 consists of 11 residues. The CDR3 bases are TGCAGCGTTGAGTTTCGGACAGAACTGTTTTTT. It specifies CSVEFRTELFF.

This chain joins TRBV4-1 and TRBJ2-3; D is ambiguous. Trimming stripped 2 bases from V and 1 base from J, with 10 bases between. This CDR3 comprises 15 residues. The germline gives CDR1 MGHRA, CDR2 YSYEKL. CDR3 sequence: CASSQLKIGTDTQYF. DNA for the CDR3: TGCGCCAGCAGCCAACTAAAAATAGGCACAGATACGCAGTATTTT.

The rearrangement uses TRBV4-3 and TRBJ2-5; 11 positions match TRBD2. Germline V gives CDR1 LGHNA, CDR2 YSLEER. Trimming cost V 0 bases and J 5 bases; bases outside gene matches: 5. CDR3 length equals 16 residues. The CDR3 region is CASSQELAGVSETQYF. DNA for the CDR3: TGCGCCAGCAGCCAAGAACTAGCGGGAGTGTCTGAGACCCAGTACTTC.

The chain joins TRBV4-3 to TRBJ2-1, with 7 bases fitting TRBD2. Trimming removed 3 bases from V and 2 bases from J; junction bases left unmatched: 10. CDR3 length equals 17 residues. The germline gives CDR1 LGHNA, CDR2 YSLEER. CDR3 in amino acids: CASSHSPSGTPYNEQFF. CDR3 bases: TGCGCCAGCAGCCATTCCCCCAGCGGGACGCCCTACAATGAGCAGTTCTTC.

The chain joins TRBV4-3 to TRBJ2-3; D is unclear. The CDR3 covers 15 residues. Deletions cut 3 bases from V and 5 bases from J, with 15 bases between. Germline V gene sequence: CDR1 LGHNA, CDR2 YSLEER. The CDR3 nucleotides are TGCGCCAGCAGCCACACAAGGGCCTCGGGAGATACGCAGTATTTT. Protein product: CASSHTRASGDTQYF.

The chain couples TRBV2 to TRBJ2-2, with D uncertain. CDR1 and CDR2 (germline): SNHLY, FYNNEI. This CDR3 has 13 residues. With 7 bases removed from V and 1 base from J, the gap between germline ends came to 7 bases. As DNA, the CDR3 is TGTGCCAGCATGTTAGAGAACACCGGGGAGCTGTTTTTT. This gives the protein CASMLENTGELFF. Variable domain in full (rest from reference TRBV2 and TRBJ2-2): EPEVTQTPSHQVTQMGQEVILRCVPISNHLYFYWYRQILGQKVEFLVSFYNNEISEKSEIFDDQFSVERPDGSNFTLKIRSTKLEDSAMYFCASMLENTGELFFGEGSRLTVL.

This CDR3 is CASSLWGNGGNTIYF. Here the CDR3 DNA reads TGCGCCAGCAGCTTGTGGGGAAATGGAGGAAACACCATATATTTT. V is TRBV5-1 and J is TRBJ1-3; no reliable D call. The CDR3 sequence is 15 residues long. Germline V lookup: CDR1 SGHRS, CDR2 YFSETQ. V was pared by 1 base and J by 4 bases, with 12 bases between.

The rearrangement uses TRBV28 and TRBJ1-1; unclear D gene. With 6 bases removed from V and 1 base from J, the gap between germline ends came to 15 bases. CDR1 and CDR2 from the germline V gene are MDHEN and SYDVKM. The CDR3 is 15 residues long. The CDR3 bases are TGTGCCAGCAGCGCTCCAGGTCTCGGGAACACTGAAGCTTTCTTT. This sequence encodes CASSAPGLGNTEAFF.

The chain uses TRBV7-6 and TRBJ2-7, with D perhaps TRBD2 (7 bases). Trimming stripped 2 bases from V and 4 bases from J, with 12 bases between. The CDR3 consists of 14 residues. Germline V gene lookup returns CDR1 SGHVS and CDR2 FNYEAQ. DNA of the CDR3: TGTGCCAGCAGCTTAAGGGGGGGCCCATACGAGCAGTACTTC. Protein sequence: CASSLRGGPYEQYF.